This T cell receptor beta chain comes out of a study of cytomegalovirus exposure and HLA in healthy donors. The PCR had 60 Vbeta and 13 Jbeta primers. Assay used: immunoSEQ multiplex PCR; TCRdb lists only in-frame clones, some missing. The sample records around 170,000 clones, approximately 80% being singletons. V lost 4 bases and J lost 5; bases outside the gene matches: 14. This CDR3 comprises 16 residues. CDR1 LNHDA and CDR2 SQIVND come from the germline V gene (reference sequence). With respect to this clone: As yet, its antigen is unknown.

Study outcomes and limitations: The listing of 150 to 200 TCR beta chains classed them as cytomegalovirus-associated. TCR beta sequences reportedly predicted most subjects' HLA-A and HLA-B alleles accurately.

The chain uses TRBV19 and TRBJ2-7; 7 nucleotides match TRBD1. The TCR comes from a woman aged 45 to 65 in good health and CMV-seropositive. The sample taken for sequencing was PBMCs. The CDR3 is CASSKTGVLFDDEQYF. CDR3 DNA sequence: TGTGCCAGTAGTAAAACAGGGGTTTTGTTCGATGACGAGCAGTACTTC.